These T cell receptor beta chains were read from a single sample in a study of T cell changes during pregnancy in multiple sclerosis. Sequencing used immunoSEQ multiplex PCR; TCRdb keeps in-frame clones, though not all of them. The sample has about 48,000 clones; just over 85% are singletons. Sequences were derived from CD4+ T cells from peripheral blood mononuclear cells, sampled in the second trimester of pregnancy. The receptors derive from a female donor with multiple sclerosis, enrolled in a pregnancy study. Both conserved end residues are part of each CDR3. D genes are given only for firm matches. Rows may omit the clone size; those that give it use once, few, many or a size class.

TRBD1 few TRBJ2-5 TRBV29-1 TGCAGCGCGGTTCCGACAGGGACCCCCGGAGAGACCCAGTACTTC CSAVPTGTPGETQYF
NA NA TRBJ2-3 TRBV7-2 TGTGCCAGCAGCTTAGATCGGGGGGATACGCAGTATTTT CASSLDRGDTQYF
TRBD1 NA TRBJ2-5 TRBV28 TGTGCCAGCAGTCCAGGGGGCTCGGAAGAGACCCAGTACTTC CASSPGGSEETQYF
NA NA TRBJ1-2 TRBV5-1 TGCGCCAGCACGGCCGGGGAGGATGGCTACACCTTC CASTAGEDGYTF
NA NA TRBJ1-5 TRBV2 TGTGCCAGCAGTGATACCGGGCCCCAGCATTTT CASSDTGPQHF
TRBD1 NA TRBJ1-1 TRBV6-5 TGTGCCAGCGGGGACAGTAAGAACACTGAAGCTTTCTTT CASGDSKNTEAFF
NA NA TRBJ2-7 TRBV6-1 TGTGCCAGCAGTGCTAGACAGGCTTACTACGAGCAGTACTTC CASSARQAYYEQYF
NA NA TRBJ2-3 TRBV9 TGTGCCAGCAGCGTAACGACTGTCAGCACAGATACGCAGTATTTT CASSVTTVSTDTQYF
NA NA TRBJ2-5 TRBV7-2 TGTGCCAGCAGCCCCGACCAAGAGACCCAGTACTTC CASSPDQETQYF
TRBD2 few TRBJ2-2 TRBV2 TGTGCCAGCAGCCTCGGACTAGCGGCGAACACCGGGGAGCTGTTTTTT CASSLGLAANTGELFF
NA NA TRBJ1-2 TRBV5-6 TGTGCCAGCCGGATGACAGGCACCTCCTATGGCTACACCTTC CASRMTGTSYGYTF
TRBD1 NA TRBJ1-2 TRBV6-5 TGTGCCAGCAGTTCGAACCCAGGGGGCATCTATGGCTACACCTTC CASSSNPGGIYGYTF
TRBD1 few TRBJ2-5 TRBV11-1 TGTGCCAGCAGCTTCGGGACAGTACAAGAGACCCAGTACTTC CASSFGTVQETQYF
TRBD2 NA TRBJ2-7 TRBV7-2 TGTGCCAGCAGTTCGGCTAGCGGGACGGGGGAGCAGTACTTC CASSSASGTGEQYF
NA NA TRBJ2-3 TRBV30 TGTGCCTGGACCCACACGGGGGGCAGCACAGATACGCAGTATTTT CAWTHTGGSTDTQYF
NA NA TRBJ1-1 TRBV6-5 TGTGCCAGCGTTCCGATTTTCGCGGACACTGAAGCTTTCTTT CASVPIFADTEAFF
TRBD1 NA TRBJ1-2 TRBV28 TGTGCCAGCAGTCCAGGGGGTGCCCCCTATGGCTACACCTTC CASSPGGAPYGYTF
NA few TRBJ1-1 TRBV5-5 TGTGCCAGCAGCACACCAGGAGGGAGGGACACTGAAGCTTTCTTT CASSTPGGRDTEAFF
TRBD1 few TRBJ1-5 TRBV27 TGTGCCAGCAGTTCATGGACAGGGGGCGAGGGTATGCCCCAGCATTTT CASSSWTGGEGMPQHF
NA NA TRBJ2-7 TRBV28 TGTGCCAGCAGACGCTCGACCGGGATTGCTTGGTACGAGCAGTACTTC CASRRSTGIAWYEQYF
TRBD2 NA TRBJ2-1 TRBV5-1 TGCGCCAGCAGCCCCCCTAGCGGGAGGGCCAATGAGCAGTTCTTC CASSPPSGRANEQFF
TRBD2 NA TRBJ2-3 TRBV7-9 TGTGCCAGCAGCTTGGGACTAGCGGGAGTGGCGGATACGCAGTATTTT CASSLGLAGVADTQYF
NA NA TRBJ1-4 TRBV2 TGTGCCAGCAGTGTTGGGACTACGGTTGAAAAACTGTTTTTT CASSVGTTVEKLFF
TRBD2 NA TRBJ2-1 TRBV6-4 TGTGCCAGCAGTGATAGTGCGGGAGGGCCCAATGAGCAGTTCTTC CASSDSAGGPNEQFF
TRBD2 NA TRBJ2-1 TRBV6-1 TGTGCCAGCAGTGGAATGGGAGGGCCTGTCAATGAGCAGTTCTTC CASSGMGGPVNEQFF
TRBD2 once TRBJ2-1 TRBV7-6 TGTGCCAGCAGCTTAGCGTCTAGCGGGAGGGGATACAATGAGCAGTTCTTC CASSLASSGRGYNEQFF
NA NA TRBJ2-3 TRBV7-9 TGTGCCAGCAGCGACGACAGGCGAACAGATACGCAGTATTTT CASSDDRRTDTQYF
TRBD2 NA TRBJ2-7 TRBV5-1 TGCGCCAGCAGCTCTACCGGGACTAGCTTTTACGAGCAGTACTTC CASSSTGTSFYEQYF
NA NA TRBJ1-2 TRBV6-5 TGTGCCAGCAGTTTGGAACCTAAGGGGGGGTATGGCTACACCTTC CASSLEPKGGYGYTF
TRBD2 NA TRBJ2-1 TRBV19 TGTGCCAGTAGCAGAGGACTAGCGGGCTACAATGAGCAGTTCTTC CASSRGLAGYNEQFF
NA NA TRBJ1-4 TRBV5-6 TGTGCCAGCAGCTTGGCGCAGACAAATGAAAAACTGTTTTTT CASSLAQTNEKLFF
NA NA TRBJ2-4 TRBV5-1 TGCGCCAGCAGCTTGGACGAACAGGGTCCCAAAAACATTCAGTACTTC CASSLDEQGPKNIQYF
TRBD2 NA TRBJ2-1 TRBV7-2 TGTGCCAGCAGCTTATGGCTAGCGGGAGGGCCGGATGAGCAGTTCTTC CASSLWLAGGPDEQFF
NA once TRBJ2-2 TRBV29-1 TGCAGCGTTAGGGAGACAGGAAGGAAGAACACCGGGGAGCTGTTTTTT CSVRETGRKNTGELFF
TRBD1 few TRBJ2-7 TRBV27 TGTGCCAGCAGGCAACAGGGGGGCCGCGAGCAGTACTTC CASRQQGGREQYF
NA NA TRBJ2-2 TRBV25-1 TGTGCCAGCGGAGGCGGAGGGTTCACCGGGGAGCTGTTTTTT CASGGGGFTGELFF
TRBD2 once TRBJ2-3 TRBV5-8 TGTGCCAGCAGCTTCGACACTAGCGGGAGTCGAACAGATACGCAGTATTTT CASSFDTSGSRTDTQYF
TRBD2 NA TRBJ2-3 TRBV5-1 TGCGCCAGCAGCAGATGGACTAGCAGCACAGATACGCAGTATTTT CASSRWTSSTDTQYF
TRBD2 once TRBJ2-7 TRBV2 TGTGCCAGCAGTGATAGGGCTAGCGGGTCCTACGAGCAGTACTTC CASSDRASGSYEQYF
TRBD2 once TRBJ2-5 TRBV2 TGTGCCAGCGGGATGAGGTCACTAGCGGAGCAAGAGACCCAGTACTTC CASGMRSLAEQETQYF
NA NA TRBJ2-3 TRBV18 TGTGCCAGCCCACAGGGAGGCACAGATACGCAGTATTTT CASPQGGTDTQYF